There are a few counts of the clone carrying this T cell receptor delta chain. A single base is all that separates this from a far larger clone, so a read error is likely. TCRdb re-called the RT-PCR reads with CATT. The sample comprises some 870 delta-chain clones, under 25% of which are singletons, and about 25% rests with the top ten. This entry comes from a study of gamma-delta T cells after stem cell transplantation. Germline V lookup: CDR1 GEAIGNYY, CDR2 EKD. This CDR3 has 19 residues. The sample was gamma-delta T cells. The receptor's source is a human donor. It is not recorded whose cells these are; they may come from a transplant donor. J is TRDJ3 and V is TRDV2, with TRDD3 matching 12 bases. The CDR3 DNA is TGTGCCTGTGAACGCCTGGGGGATACGAGCTCCTGGGGCACCCGACAGATGTTTTTC. As protein: CACERLGDTSSWGTRQMFF.